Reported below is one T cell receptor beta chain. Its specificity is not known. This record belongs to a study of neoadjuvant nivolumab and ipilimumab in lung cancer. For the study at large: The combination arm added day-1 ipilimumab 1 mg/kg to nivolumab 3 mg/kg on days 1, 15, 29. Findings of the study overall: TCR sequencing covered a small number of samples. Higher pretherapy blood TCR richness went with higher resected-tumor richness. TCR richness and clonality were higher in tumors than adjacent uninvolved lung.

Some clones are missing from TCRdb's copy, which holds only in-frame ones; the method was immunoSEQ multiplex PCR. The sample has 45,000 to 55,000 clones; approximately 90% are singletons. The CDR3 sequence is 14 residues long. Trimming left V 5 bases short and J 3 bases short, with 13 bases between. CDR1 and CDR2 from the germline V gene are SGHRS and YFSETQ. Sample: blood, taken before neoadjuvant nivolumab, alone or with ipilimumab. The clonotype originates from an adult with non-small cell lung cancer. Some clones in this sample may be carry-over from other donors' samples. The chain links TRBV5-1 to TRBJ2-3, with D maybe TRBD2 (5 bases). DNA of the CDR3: TGCGCCAGCAGGTCTCGGGGATTTACAGATACGCAGTATTTT. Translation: CASRSRGFTDTQYF.